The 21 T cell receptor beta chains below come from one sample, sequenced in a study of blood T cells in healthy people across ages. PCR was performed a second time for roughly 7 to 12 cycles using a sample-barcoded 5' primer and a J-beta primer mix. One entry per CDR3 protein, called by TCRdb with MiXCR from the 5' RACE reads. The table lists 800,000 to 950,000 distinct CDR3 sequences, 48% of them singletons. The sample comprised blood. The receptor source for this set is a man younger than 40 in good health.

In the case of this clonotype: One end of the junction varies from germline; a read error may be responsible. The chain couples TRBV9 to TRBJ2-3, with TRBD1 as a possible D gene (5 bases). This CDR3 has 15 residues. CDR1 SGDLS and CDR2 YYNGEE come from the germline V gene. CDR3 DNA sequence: TGTGCCAACAGCCCATCTCAATCGCGCACAGGTACGCAGTATTTT. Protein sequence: CANSPSQSRTGTQYF. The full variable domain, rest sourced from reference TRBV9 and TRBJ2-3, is DSGVTQTPKHLITATGQRVTLRCSPRSGDLSVYWYQQSLDQGLQFLIQYYNGEERAKGNILERFSAQQFPDLHSELNLSSLELGDSALYFCANSPSQSRTGTQYFGPGTRLTVL.

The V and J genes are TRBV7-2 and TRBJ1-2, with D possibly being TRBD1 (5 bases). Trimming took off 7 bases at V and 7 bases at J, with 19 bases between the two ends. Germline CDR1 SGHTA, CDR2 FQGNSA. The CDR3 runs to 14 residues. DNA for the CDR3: TGTGCCAGCACCCTTTCTGCTTTAGGGGTTGGCTACACCTTC. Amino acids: CASTLSALGVGYTF. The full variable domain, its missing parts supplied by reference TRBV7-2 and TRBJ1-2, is GAGVSQSPSNKVTEKGKDVELRCDPISGHTALYWYRQSLGQGLEFLIYFQGNSAPDKSGLPSDRFSAERTGGSVSTLTIQRTQQEDSAVYLCASTLSALGVGYTFGSGTRLTVV.

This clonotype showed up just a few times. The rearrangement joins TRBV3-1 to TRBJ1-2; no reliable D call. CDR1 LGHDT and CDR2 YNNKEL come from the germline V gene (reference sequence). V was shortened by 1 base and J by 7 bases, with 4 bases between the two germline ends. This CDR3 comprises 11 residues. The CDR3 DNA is TGTGCCAGCAGCCAAGCCGTTGGCTACACCTTC. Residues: CASSQAVGYTF.

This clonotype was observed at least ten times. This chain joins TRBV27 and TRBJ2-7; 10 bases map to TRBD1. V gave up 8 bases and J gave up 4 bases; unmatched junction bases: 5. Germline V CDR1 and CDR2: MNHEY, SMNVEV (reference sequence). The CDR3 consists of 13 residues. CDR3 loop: CASAGTGVYEQYF. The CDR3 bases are TGTGCCAGCGCCGGGACAGGGGTTTACGAGCAGTACTTC.

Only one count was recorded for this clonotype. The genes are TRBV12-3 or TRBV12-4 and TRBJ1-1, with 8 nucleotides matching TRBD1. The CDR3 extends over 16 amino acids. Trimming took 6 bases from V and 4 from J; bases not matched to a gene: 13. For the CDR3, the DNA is TGTGCCAGCAGCCCCGGGGCCGGACAGGGAGTCACTGAAGCTTTCTTT. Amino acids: CASSPGAGQGVTEAFF.

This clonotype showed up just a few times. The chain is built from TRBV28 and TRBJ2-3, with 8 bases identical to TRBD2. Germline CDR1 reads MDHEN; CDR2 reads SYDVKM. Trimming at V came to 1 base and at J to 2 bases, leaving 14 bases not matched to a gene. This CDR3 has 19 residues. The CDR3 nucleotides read TGTGCCAGCAGTTTATCCCAGTCTAGGTTAGCGGGGCCCACAGATACGCAGTATTTT. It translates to CASSLSQSRLAGPTDTQYF.

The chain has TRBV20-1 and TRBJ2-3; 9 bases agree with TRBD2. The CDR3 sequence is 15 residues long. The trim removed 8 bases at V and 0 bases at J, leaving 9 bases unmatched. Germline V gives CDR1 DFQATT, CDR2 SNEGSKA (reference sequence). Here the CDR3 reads CSPSQSGGSTDTQYF. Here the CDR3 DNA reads TGCAGTCCCTCTCAAAGCGGGGGGAGCACAGATACGCAGTATTTT.

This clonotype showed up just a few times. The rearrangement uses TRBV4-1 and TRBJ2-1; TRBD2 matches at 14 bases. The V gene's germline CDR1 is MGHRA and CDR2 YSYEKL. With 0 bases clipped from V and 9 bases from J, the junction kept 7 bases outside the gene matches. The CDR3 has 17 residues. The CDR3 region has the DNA TGCGCCAGCAGCCAAGATGACGGGACTAGCGGGGGTTTTGAGCAGTTCTTC. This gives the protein CASSQDDGTSGGFEQFF.

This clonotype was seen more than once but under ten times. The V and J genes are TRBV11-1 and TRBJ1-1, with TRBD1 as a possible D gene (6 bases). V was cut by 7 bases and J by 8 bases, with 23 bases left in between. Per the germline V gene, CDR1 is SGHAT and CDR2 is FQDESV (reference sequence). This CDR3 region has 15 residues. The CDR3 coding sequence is TGTGCCAGCACCGTCCAGACAGGCCCCCTTTTCGAAGCTTTCTTT. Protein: CASTVQTGPLFEAFF.

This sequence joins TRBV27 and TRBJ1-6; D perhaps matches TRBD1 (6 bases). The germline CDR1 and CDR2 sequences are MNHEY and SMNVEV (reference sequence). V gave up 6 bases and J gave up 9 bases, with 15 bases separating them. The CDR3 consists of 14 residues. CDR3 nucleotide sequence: TGTGCCAGCAGGCCAAGCAGGGGAGCTTCACCCCTCCACTTT. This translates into CASRPSRGASPLHF.

CDR3: CASSPRGGNTDTQYF. In DNA, the CDR3 is TGTGCCAGCAGCCCTCGAGGCGGAAACACAGATACGCAGTATTTT. The chain couples TRBV9 to TRBJ2-3; D call uncertain. Germline CDR1 and CDR2: SGDLS and YYNGEE. The CDR3 spans 15 residues. V lost 4 bases to trimming and J lost 2 bases, with 14 bases between them.

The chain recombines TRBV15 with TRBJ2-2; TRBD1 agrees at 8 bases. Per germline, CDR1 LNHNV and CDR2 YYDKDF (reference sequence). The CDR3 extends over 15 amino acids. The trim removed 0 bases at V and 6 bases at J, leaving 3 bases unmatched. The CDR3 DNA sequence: TGTGCCACCAGCAGAGATACGACAGGGGCCGGGGAGCTGTTTTTT. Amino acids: CATSRDTTGAGELFF. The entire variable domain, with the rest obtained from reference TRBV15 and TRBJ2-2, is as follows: DAMVIQNPRYQVTQFGKPVTLSCSQTLNHNVMYWYQQKSSQAPKLLFHYYDKDFNNEADTPDNFQSRRPNTSFCFLDIRSPGLGDTAMYLCATSRDTTGAGELFFGEGSRLTVL.

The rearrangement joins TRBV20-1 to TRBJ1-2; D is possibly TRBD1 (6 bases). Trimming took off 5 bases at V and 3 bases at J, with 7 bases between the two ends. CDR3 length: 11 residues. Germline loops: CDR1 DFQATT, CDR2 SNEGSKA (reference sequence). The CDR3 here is CSAGGDYGYTF. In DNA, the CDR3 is TGCAGTGCTGGGGGCGACTATGGCTACACCTTC.

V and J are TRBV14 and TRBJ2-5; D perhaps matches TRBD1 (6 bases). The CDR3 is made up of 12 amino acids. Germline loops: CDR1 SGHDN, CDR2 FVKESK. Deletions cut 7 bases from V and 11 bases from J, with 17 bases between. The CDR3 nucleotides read TGTGCCAGCACCTGGGACAACCGGCGGCAGTACTTC. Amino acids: CASTWDNRRQYF.

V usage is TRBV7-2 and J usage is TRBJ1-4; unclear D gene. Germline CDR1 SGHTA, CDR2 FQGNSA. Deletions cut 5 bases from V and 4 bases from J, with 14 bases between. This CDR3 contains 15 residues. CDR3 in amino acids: CASSRRTANNEKLFF. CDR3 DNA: TGTGCCAGCAGCCGAAGGACTGCCAATAATGAAAAACTGTTTTTT. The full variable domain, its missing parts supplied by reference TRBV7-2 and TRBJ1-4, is GAGVSQSPSNKVTEKGKDVELRCDPISGHTALYWYRQSLGQGLEFLIYFQGNSAPDKSGLPSDRFSAERTGGSVSTLTIQRTQQEDSAVYLCASSRRTANNEKLFFGSGTQLSVL.

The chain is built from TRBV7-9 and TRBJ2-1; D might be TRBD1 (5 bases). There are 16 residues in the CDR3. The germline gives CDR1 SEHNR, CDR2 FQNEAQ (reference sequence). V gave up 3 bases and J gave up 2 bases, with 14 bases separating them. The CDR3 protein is CASSLERPGPYNEQFF. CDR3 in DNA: TGTGCCAGCAGCTTGGAGCGCCCAGGGCCCTACAATGAGCAGTTCTTC.

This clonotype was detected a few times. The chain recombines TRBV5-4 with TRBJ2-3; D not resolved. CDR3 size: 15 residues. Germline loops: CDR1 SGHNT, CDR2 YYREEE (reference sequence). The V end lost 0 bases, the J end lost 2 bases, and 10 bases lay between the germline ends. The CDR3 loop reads CASSLGVGFTDTQYF. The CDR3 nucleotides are TGTGCCAGCAGCTTGGGGGTCGGGTTCACAGATACGCAGTATTTT.

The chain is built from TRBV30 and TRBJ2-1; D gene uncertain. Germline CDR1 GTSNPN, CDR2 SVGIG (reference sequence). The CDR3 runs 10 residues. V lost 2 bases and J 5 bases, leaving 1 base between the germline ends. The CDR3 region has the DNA TGTGCCTGGAGTAACAATGAGCAGTTCTTC. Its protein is CAWSNNEQFF.

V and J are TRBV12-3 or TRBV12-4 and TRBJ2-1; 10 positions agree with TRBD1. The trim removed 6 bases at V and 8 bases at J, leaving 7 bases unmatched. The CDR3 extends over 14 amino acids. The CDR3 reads CASRPGTGDDEQFF. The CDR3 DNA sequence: TGTGCCAGCAGACCCGGGACAGGGGACGATGAGCAGTTCTTC.

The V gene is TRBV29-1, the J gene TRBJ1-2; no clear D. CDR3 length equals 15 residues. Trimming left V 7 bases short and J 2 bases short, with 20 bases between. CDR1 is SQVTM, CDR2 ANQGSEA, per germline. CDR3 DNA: TGCAGCGCTGGAGGGTATCCGCCTTCGAACTATGGCTACACCTTC. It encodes CSAGGYPPSNYGYTF.

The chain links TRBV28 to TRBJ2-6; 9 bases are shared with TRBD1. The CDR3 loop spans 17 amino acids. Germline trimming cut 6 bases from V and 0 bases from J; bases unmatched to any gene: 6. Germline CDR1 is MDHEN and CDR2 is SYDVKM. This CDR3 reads CASSDRGSISGANVLTF. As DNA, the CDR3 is TGTGCCAGCAGCGACAGGGGGAGTATCTCTGGGGCCAACGTCCTGACTTTC.